The entry below describes one TCR beta chain. Its antigen is undetermined. CDR3 size: 15 residues. Germline V gene data show CDR1 as SGHNT and CDR2 as YENEEA. Trimming left V 6 bases short and J 1 base short, with 14 bases between. The source of the sample is a study of shared clonotypes between healthy human individuals. About the study: Donors had three CD4 naive, three CD4 memory, two CD8 naive and one CD8 memory plate apiece.

TCRdb keeps only in-frame clones here, not all; method: immunoSEQ multiplex PCR. The sample consists of 950,000 to 1,100,000 clones, around 74% of them appearing once. Study results and caveats: Clonotype sharing among donors was expected to depend on sequencing depth.

The receptor comes from a man in his late teens or twenties in good health. V gene TRBV11-3 combines with J gene TRBJ2-3; D could derive from TRBD1 or TRBD2 (6 bases each). Material for sequencing was memory CD4+ T cells sorted from blood. Subset reported: CD45RA-negative fraction. The CDR3 region has the DNA TGTGCCAGCAGTAAAGAGAGGGGGGGCACAGATACGCAGTATTTT. Its translation: CASSKERGGTDTQYF.